The present T cell receptor (beta chain) was sequenced within a study of blood T cell repertoires in COVID-19. As for the study in general: The United States, Italy and Spain provided the acute and convalescent COVID-19 samples. Nucleic acid was either cDNA or gDNA, and it came from T cells, B-cell-depleted T cells, or PBMCs.

Libraries were prepared by immunoSEQ multiplex PCR; TCRdb keeps only in-frame clonotypes and omits some of them. Of approximately 350,000 clones in the sample, about 88% were seen once. During active infection, Seattle patients enrolled and were then monitored through disease. Trimming removed 4 bases from V and 5 bases from J, with 10 bases in between. Germline V gene lookup returns CDR1 SGDLS and CDR2 YYNGEE. The CDR3 length is 12 residues. The chain links TRBV9 to TRBJ2-7; D unclear. This sequence was found in an older woman with COVID-19, enrolled during active disease. The material sequenced was peripheral blood. Written as DNA, the CDR3 is TGTGCCAGCAGCCCCGGTGTGGACGAGCAGTACTTC. Its translation is CASSPGVDEQYF.